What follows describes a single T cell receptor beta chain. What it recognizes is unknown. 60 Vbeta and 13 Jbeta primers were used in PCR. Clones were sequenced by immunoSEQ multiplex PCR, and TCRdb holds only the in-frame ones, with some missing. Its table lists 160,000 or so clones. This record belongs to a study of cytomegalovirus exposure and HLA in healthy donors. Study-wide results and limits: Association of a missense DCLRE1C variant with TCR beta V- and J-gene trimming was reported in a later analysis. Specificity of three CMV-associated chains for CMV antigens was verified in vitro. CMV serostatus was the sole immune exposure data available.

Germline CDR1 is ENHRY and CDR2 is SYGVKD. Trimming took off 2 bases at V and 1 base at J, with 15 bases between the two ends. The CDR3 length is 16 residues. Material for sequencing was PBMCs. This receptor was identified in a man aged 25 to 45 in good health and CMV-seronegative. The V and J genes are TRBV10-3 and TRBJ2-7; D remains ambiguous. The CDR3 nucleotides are TGTGCCATCAGTGAGCGTCGAGTAGTGAGTTCCTACGAGCAGTACTTC. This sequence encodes CAISERRVVSSYEQYF.